Here is one T cell receptor (beta chain) with its context. This sample is drawn from a study of OX40 agonist ivuxolimab in advanced cancers. Trimming stripped 1 base from V and 6 bases from J, with 10 bases between. Per the germline V gene, CDR1 is SEHNR and CDR2 is FQNEAQ (reference sequence). CDR3 length equals 14 residues. Clones were sequenced by immunoSEQ multiplex PCR, and TCRdb holds only the in-frame ones, with some missing. Here the sample spans 35,000 to 40,000 clones, 85% being singletons. This chain uses TRBV7-9 with TRBJ2-1; D not resolved. The receptor was isolated from an adult with an advanced solid tumor such as melanoma, head and neck, liver or kidney cancer. The starting material was CD4+ or CD8+ T cells sorted from blood, obtained in a trial of the OX40 agonist ivuxolimab. This CDR3 reads CASSLGIVRNEQFF. CDR3 nucleotides: TGTGCCAGCAGCTTAGGGATCGTGCGCAATGAGCAGTTCTTC.